This is a list of T cell receptor beta chains from one sample in a study of vaccination and CD4 T cells after COVID-19. Each CDR3 protein gets one entry after TCRdb re-called the PCR reads with MiXCR. The sample holds 19,000 or so distinct CDR3 sequences, around 45% seen once. The antigens of these receptors remain unknown. Sequenced material: CD4+ T cells from blood, cultured in vitro, taken after SARS-CoV-2 vaccination. These receptor sequences come from a human donor who had recovered from COVID-19. CDR3s include the opening cysteine and the closing phenylalanine or tryptophan. The order of the fields is D gene, J gene, clone size, V gene, CDR3 protein, CDR3 DNA. The D gene is left open where the match is weak. The size entry is marked missing in some rows and otherwise reads once, few, many or a size class.

d_call: TRBD1
j_call: TRBJ1-6
clone_size: NA
v_call: TRBV19
cdr3_aa: CASSRDSYSPLHF
cdr3_nt: TGTGCCAGTAGTCGGGACAGCTATTCACCCCTCCACTTT

d_call: NA
j_call: TRBJ2-7
clone_size: few
v_call: TRBV7-2
cdr3_aa: CASSFLSRGARGEQYF
cdr3_nt: TGTGCCAGCAGCTTTCTATCTAGGGGGGCGCGGGGCGAGCAGTACTTC

d_call: NA
j_call: TRBJ2-1
clone_size: NA
v_call: TRBV19
cdr3_aa: CASSRGRYNEQFF
cdr3_nt: TGTGCCAGTAGTAGGGGACGCTACAATGAGCAGTTCTTC

d_call: TRBD1
j_call: TRBJ1-2
clone_size: NA
v_call: TRBV7-2
cdr3_aa: CASSLAGGGYTF
cdr3_nt: TGTGCCAGCAGCTTAGCAGGGGGCGGCTACACCTTC

d_call: NA
j_call: TRBJ2-7
clone_size: NA
v_call: TRBV2
cdr3_aa: CASKGRPGATYEQYF
cdr3_nt: TGTGCCAGCAAGGGTCGGCCAGGGGCAACCTACGAGCAGTACTTC

d_call: NA
j_call: TRBJ2-2
clone_size: NA
v_call: TRBV29-1
cdr3_aa: CSVAIGAGTTGELFF
cdr3_nt: TGCAGCGTAGCTATCGGGGCAGGGACGACCGGGGAGCTGTTTTTT

d_call: NA
j_call: TRBJ2-1
clone_size: few
v_call: TRBV24-1
cdr3_aa: CATSDSREFNEQFF
cdr3_nt: TGTGCCACCAGTGACTCCCGGGAGTTCAATGAGCAGTTCTTC

d_call: NA
j_call: TRBJ2-3
clone_size: NA
v_call: TRBV10-3
cdr3_aa: CAIREGLGLSTDTQYF
cdr3_nt: TGTGCCATCAGGGAGGGTTTAGGGTTAAGCACAGATACGCAGTATTTT

d_call: NA
j_call: TRBJ2-3
clone_size: NA
v_call: TRBV7-2
cdr3_aa: CASSPRRGADTQYF
cdr3_nt: TGTGCCAGCAGCCCCCGACGGGGGGCCGATACGCAGTATTTT

d_call: NA
j_call: TRBJ2-1
clone_size: NA
v_call: TRBV6-1
cdr3_aa: CASKGGRPYNEQFF
cdr3_nt: TGTGCCAGCAAAGGGGGGAGACCCTACAATGAGCAGTTCTTC

d_call: NA
j_call: TRBJ1-1
clone_size: few
v_call: TRBV11-1
cdr3_aa: CASSYEGQSEAFF
cdr3_nt: TGTGCCAGCAGCTATGAAGGGCAGAGTGAAGCTTTCTTT

d_call: TRBD1
j_call: TRBJ1-1
clone_size: NA
v_call: TRBV11-3
cdr3_aa: CASSSLRGDTEAFF
cdr3_nt: TGTGCCAGCAGCTCACTCAGGGGGGACACTGAAGCTTTCTTT

d_call: NA
j_call: TRBJ1-5
clone_size: few
v_call: TRBV6-1
cdr3_aa: CASSLSNQPQHF
cdr3_nt: TGTGCCAGCAGTCTAAGCAATCAGCCCCAGCATTTT

d_call: TRBD1
j_call: TRBJ2-2
clone_size: few
v_call: TRBV20-1
cdr3_aa: CSARDMVTGGWSTGELFF
cdr3_nt: TGCAGTGCTAGAGACATGGTGACAGGGGGCTGGAGCACCGGGGAGCTGTTTTTT

d_call: TRBD1
j_call: TRBJ1-3
clone_size: NA
v_call: TRBV20-1
cdr3_aa: CSAGQGAGGNTIYF
cdr3_nt: TGCAGTGCCGGACAGGGGGCGGGCGGAAACACCATATATTTT

d_call: NA
j_call: TRBJ1-2
clone_size: NA
v_call: TRBV21-1
cdr3_aa: CASSKDSGQVRGNYGYTF
cdr3_nt: TGTGCCAGCAGCAAAGATTCTGGCCAGGTTAGAGGTAACTATGGCTACACCTTC

d_call: TRBD2
j_call: TRBJ2-3
clone_size: NA
v_call: TRBV19
cdr3_aa: CASSIIGRGGTDTQYF
cdr3_nt: TGTGCCAGTAGTATCATCGGGCGGGGGGGCACAGATACGCAGTATTTT

d_call: NA
j_call: TRBJ2-7
clone_size: NA
v_call: TRBV23-1
cdr3_aa: CAYRGRKCEQYF
cdr3_nt: TGCGCCTATCGAGGGAGGAAATGCGAGCAGTACTTC

d_call: NA
j_call: TRBJ2-3
clone_size: few
v_call: TRBV10-1
cdr3_aa: CASSNQADTQYF
cdr3_nt: TGCGCCAGCAGTAACCAGGCAGATACGCAGTATTTT

d_call: NA
j_call: TRBJ1-5
clone_size: NA
v_call: TRBV18
cdr3_aa: CASSPGRDQPQHF
cdr3_nt: TGTGCCAGCTCACCGGGCAGGGACCAGCCCCAGCATTTT

d_call: TRBD2
j_call: TRBJ2-1
clone_size: NA
v_call: TRBV7-9
cdr3_aa: CASSLGFERASGGHGSYNEQFF
cdr3_nt: TGTGCCAGCAGCTTGGGTTTTGAGAGGGCTAGCGGGGGACACGGCTCCTACAATGAGCAGTTCTTC

d_call: TRBD2
j_call: TRBJ2-5
clone_size: NA
v_call: TRBV6-2/TRBV6-3
cdr3_aa: CASRPRTSGEETQYF
cdr3_nt: TGTGCCAGCAGACCCAGGACTAGCGGGGAGGAGACCCAGTACTTC

d_call: NA
j_call: TRBJ1-2
clone_size: NA
v_call: TRBV10-3
cdr3_aa: CASQPRELNYGYTF
cdr3_nt: TGTGCCTCCCAACCGCGAGAGCTAAACTATGGCTACACCTTC

d_call: TRBD1
j_call: TRBJ1-2
clone_size: NA
v_call: TRBV7-3
cdr3_aa: CASSSGTGNYGYTF
cdr3_nt: TGTGCCAGCAGCTCAGGGACAGGGAACTATGGCTACACCTTC

d_call: NA
j_call: TRBJ2-1
clone_size: NA
v_call: TRBV7-9
cdr3_aa: CASSHQDYSSYNEQFF
cdr3_nt: TGTGCCAGCAGCCACCAGGACTATAGCTCCTACAATGAGCAGTTCTTC

d_call: NA
j_call: TRBJ2-7
clone_size: NA
v_call: TRBV21-1
cdr3_aa: CASSKARDYYEQYF
cdr3_nt: TGTGCCAGCAGCAAAGCACGGGATTATTACGAGCAGTACTTC

d_call: TRBD1
j_call: TRBJ1-5
clone_size: NA
v_call: TRBV20-1
cdr3_aa: CSAREGQVLLQPQHF
cdr3_nt: TGCAGTGCTAGGGAGGGACAGGTGCTCCTTCAGCCCCAGCATTTT

d_call: NA
j_call: TRBJ1-2
clone_size: NA
v_call: TRBV19
cdr3_aa: CASSVLTGNYGYTF
cdr3_nt: TGTGCCAGTAGTGTTCTGACGGGTAACTATGGCTACACCTTC